There are a few counts of the clone carrying this T cell receptor (beta chain). The germline V gene encodes CDR1 MNHEY and CDR2 SVGEGT. V trimming: 7 bases; J trimming: 0 bases; junction bases outside the gene matches: 11. This CDR3 is built from 17 residues. This record comes from a study of early T cells in non-severe SARS-CoV-2 infection. Each CDR3 protein is one row after TCRdb ran MiXCR on the 5' RACE reads. Among 85,000 to 100,000 distinct CDR3 sequences, 16% were seen once, and the ten largest hold roughly 1.3%. J is TRBJ2-1 and V is TRBV6-2 or TRBV6-3; 8 bases agree with TRBD2. The sample consisted of whole blood. This clonotype originated in an adult who was a healthcare worker with PCR-confirmed SARS-CoV-2 infection or an uninfected control (not recorded which). The CDR3 region is CASNELAAQTSYNEQFF. CDR3 sequence (DNA): TGTGCCAGCAATGAACTAGCGGCCCAAACCTCCTACAATGAGCAGTTCTTC.